This record looks at one T cell receptor (beta chain) sequence and its context. Its antigen is undetermined. The sample's time point: baseline pretreatment blood. The treatment here: 15 Gy SBRT to primary tumor, nephrectomy 4 weeks later. Using immunoSEQ multiplex PCR, the repertoire was profiled, and TCRdb retains in-frame clones only, with some absent. This table has 90,000 to 95,000 clones, 82% appearing once. The data belong to a study of radiation and T cells in renal cell carcinoma. General study findings and limits: Without pretreatment biopsies, baseline tumor clonotype presence was undetermined.

Sequences were derived from blood, sampled from a patient whose treatment included radiotherapy and nephrectomy. The TCR comes from a man in his sixties with renal cell carcinoma.

CDR3 DNA: TGTGCCAGCAGTCCGAGGGACAGGGGGCTAGGCGGGGAGCTGTTTTTT. Amino acid sequence: CASSPRDRGLGGELFF. This chain joins TRBV6-6 and TRBJ2-2; 12 bases are a match to TRBD1. CDR1 and CDR2 (germline): MNHNY, SVGAGI (reference sequence). The V and J ends lost 5 bases and 7 bases, in that order; junction bases with no gene match: 8. The CDR3 contains 16 residues.